This TCR beta chain was recorded in a study of high-grade serous ovarian cancer treatment subgroups. Study in general: On average, approximately 14,000 reads and 6,000 to 7,500 unique TCR beta rearrangements were obtained per sample.

This clone was seen a handful of times. The antigen is unknown. The ends lost 2 bases at V and 3 bases at J; junction bases unmatched: 2. The CDR3 length is 13 residues. The germline V gene has CDR1 SGHNT and CDR2 YYREEE (reference sequence). Method: immunoSEQ multiplex PCR; TCRdb's copy keeps in-frame clones and lacks some. Among 5,000 to 6,000 clones listed, approximately 70% were seen once. Tumor samples were obtained before definitive surgery or chemotherapy. Study outcomes and limitations: Higher neoantigen levels went with greater TCR clonal relatedness. Same-patient tumor repertoires overlapped at roughly 0.1 to 0.85; different patients barely overlapped. CDR1 and CDR2 were left unanalyzed; analyses focused on CDR3.

The chain is built from TRBV5-4 and TRBJ2-7; TRBD1 matches 7 bases. The source material was tumor tissue. This sequence originates from a human patient with high-grade serous ovarian cancer. Written as DNA, the CDR3 is TGTGCCAGCAGCTTACAGGGGAGCTACGAGCAGTACTTC. Residues: CASSLQGSYEQYF.